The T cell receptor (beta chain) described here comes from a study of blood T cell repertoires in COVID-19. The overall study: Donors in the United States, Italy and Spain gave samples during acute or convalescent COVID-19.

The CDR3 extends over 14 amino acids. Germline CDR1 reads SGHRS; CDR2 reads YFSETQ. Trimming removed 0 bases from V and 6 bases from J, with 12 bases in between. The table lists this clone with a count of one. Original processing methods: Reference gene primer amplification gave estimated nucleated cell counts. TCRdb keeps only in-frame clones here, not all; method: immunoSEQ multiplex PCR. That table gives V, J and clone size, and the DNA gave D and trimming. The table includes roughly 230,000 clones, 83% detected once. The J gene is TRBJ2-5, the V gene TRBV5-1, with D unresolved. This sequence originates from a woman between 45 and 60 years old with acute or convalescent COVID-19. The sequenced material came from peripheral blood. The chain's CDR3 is CASSLDAVAKTQYF. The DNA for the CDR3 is TGCGCCAGCAGCTTGGACGCGGTGGCGAAGACCCAGTACTTC. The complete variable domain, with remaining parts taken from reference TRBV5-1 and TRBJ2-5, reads KAGVTQTPRYLIKTRGQQVTLSCSPISGHRSVSWYQQTPGQGLQFLFEYFSETQRNKGNFPGRFSGRQFSNSRSEMNVSTLELGDSALYLCASSLDAVAKTQYFGPGTRLLVL.